One and the same sample provided the 2 T cell receptor beta chains below, sequenced in a study of T cells in Graves' hyperthyroidism and ophthalmopathy. Amplification of TCR beta CDR3 regions used RNA as the template. The TCR CDR3 first-round RT-PCR relied on the HTBI primer set. TCRdb passed the multiplex PCR reads through MiXCR, listing each CDR3 protein once. The table includes hundreds of thousands of distinct CDR3 sequences, about 14% detected once. Sequencing was carried out using blood. These receptor sequences come from a woman aged 25 to 45 with Graves' hyperthyroidism that later progressed to Graves' ophthalmopathy.

This clonotype was counted at least ten times. The chain is built from TRBV29-1 and TRBJ2-5; D may be TRBD2 (6 bases). CDR1 is SQVTM and CDR2 is ANQGSEA in the germline V gene. V was trimmed by 7 bases and J by 7 bases, leaving 19 bases between them. The CDR3 runs 13 residues. The CDR3 sequence: CSGDPGGPMTQYF. CDR3 sequence (DNA): TGCAGCGGGGACCCAGGAGGGCCCATGACCCAGTACTTC. Using reference TRBV29-1 and TRBJ2-5 for the parts outside the CDR3, the full variable domain is SAVISQKPSRDICQRGTSLTIQCQVDSQVTMMFWYRQQPGQSLTLIATANQGSEATYESGFVIDKFPISRPNLTFSTLTVSNMSPEDSSIYLCSGDPGGPMTQYFGPGTRLLVL.

This clonotype showed up many times. The V and J genes are TRBV6-2 or TRBV6-3 and TRBJ2-1, with 9 nucleotides matching TRBD2. The trim removed 2 bases at V and 1 base at J, leaving 15 bases unmatched. The V gene's germline CDR1 is MNHEY and CDR2 SVGEGT. There are 20 residues in the CDR3. CDR3 in DNA: TGTGCCAGCAGTTACCCCGGCGGTAGCGGGAGACTGGGATCCTACAATGAGCAGTTCTTC. Translated: CASSYPGGSGRLGSYNEQFF.